Listed below are T cell receptor beta chains from one sample, sequenced in a study of shared clonotypes between healthy human individuals. The assay was immunoSEQ multiplex PCR, and TCRdb's table has in-frame clones only and misses some. The data show about 2.4 million clones, roughly 92% seen once. Sequenced sample: naive CD4+ T cells sorted from blood. The receptors stem from a man aged 18 to 30 in good health. The CDR3 runs from the conserved cysteine through the conserved F or W. Each record gives: D gene, clone size, V gene, J gene, CDR3 protein, CDR3 DNA. The D gene is left open where the match is weak. Not every row has a clone size; where given, it reads once, few, many or a size class.

>NA|few|TRBV27|TRBJ1-5
CASSLSRSNQPQHF
TGTGCCAGCAGTTTAAGTCGAAGCAATCAGCCCCAGCATTTT
>NA|NA|TRBV19|TRBJ2-1
CASSISAGPLGNEQFF
TGTGCCAGTAGTATAAGTGCAGGACCCCTGGGTAATGAGCAGTTCTTC
>NA|NA|TRBV10-3|TRBJ1-2
CAISATVNYGYTF
TGTGCCATCAGTGCGACTGTTAACTATGGCTACACCTTC
>NA|NA|TRBV27|TRBJ2-3
CASSLLLGTDTQYF
TGTGCCAGCAGTTTACTCCTAGGGACAGATACGCAGTATTTT
>NA|once|TRBV5-5|TRBJ1-6
CASSLDSGSSYNSPLHF
TGTGCCAGCAGCTTGGATTCTGGGAGCTCCTATAATTCACCCCTCCACTTT
>TRBD1|NA|TRBV2|TRBJ2-5
CASSSNRGVQETQYF
TGTGCCAGCAGTTCCAACAGGGGGGTCCAGGAGACCCAGTACTTC
>TRBD1|NA|TRBV7-2|TRBJ2-5
CASSGRDSEETQYF
TGTGCCAGCAGCGGCCGGGACAGCGAAGAGACCCAGTACTTC
>NA|NA|TRBV21-1|TRBJ2-7
CASASEQYF
TGTGCCAGCGCCAGCGAGCAGTACTTC
>NA|NA|TRBV10-1|TRBJ2-5
CASSGLGMAETQYF
TGCGCCAGCAGTGGTTTGGGTATGGCAGAGACCCAGTACTTC
>NA|NA|TRBV28|TRBJ1-6
CASSLSSSYNSPLHF
TGTGCCAGCAGTTTATCCAGCTCCTATAATTCACCCCTCCACTTT
>NA|NA|TRBV7-9|TRBJ1-3
CASSLPGGGNTIYF
TGTGCCAGCAGCTTACCGGGGGGTGGAAACACCATATATTTT
>NA|NA|TRBV30|TRBJ1-3
CAWSVNGGNTIYF
TGTGCCTGGAGTGTAAACGGTGGAAACACCATATATTTT
>NA|NA|TRBV9|TRBJ2-3
CASSVVQFGDTQYF
TGTGCCAGCAGCGTAGTCCAGTTTGGCGATACGCAGTATTTT
>TRBD1|NA|TRBV7-2|TRBJ2-5
CASSQPGQQETQYF
TGTGCCAGCAGCCAACCGGGACAGCAAGAGACCCAGTACTTC
>NA|NA|TRBV7-9|TRBJ1-3
CASSPERGPGNF
TGTGCCAGCAGCCCTGAGAGAGGGCCCGGGAATTTT
>NA|NA|TRBV30|TRBJ1-2
CAWSPTGGYTF
TGTGCCTGGAGTCCAACGGGTGGCTACACCTTC
>NA|NA|TRBV27|TRBJ2-5
CASPPWNGGVKETQYF
TGTGCCAGCCCTCCTTGGAATGGGGGAGTTAAGGAGACCCAGTACTTC
>NA|NA|TRBV7-9|TRBJ2-7
CASSPSPRAYEQYF
TGTGCCAGCAGCCCCTCCCCGCGAGCCTACGAGCAGTACTTC
>NA|NA|TRBV14|TRBJ2-7
CASSQVSAAYEQYF
TGTGCCAGCAGCCAAGTCTCAGCCGCCTACGAGCAGTACTTC
>TRBD2|NA|TRBV10-3|TRBJ2-5
CAIKRAGDIETQYF
TGTGCCATCAAAAGAGCGGGGGATATAGAGACCCAGTACTTC
>NA|NA|TRBV6-5|TRBJ1-5
CASSARGYSNQPQHF
TGTGCCAGCAGTGCCCGGGGTTATAGCAATCAGCCCCAGCATTTT
>NA|NA|TRBV6-5|TRBJ2-4
CASRSSGENIQYF
TGTGCCAGCAGATCCTCGGGAGAAAACATTCAGTACTTC
>NA|NA|TRBV6-1|TRBJ1-4
CASQGLTNEKLFF
TGTGCCAGTCAGGGGCTGACTAATGAAAAACTGTTTTTT
>NA|once|TRBV9|TRBJ2-1
CASSVRDISYNEQFF
TGTGCCAGCAGCGTCCGGGACATTAGCTACAATGAGCAGTTCTTC
>TRBD1|few|TRBV18|TRBJ1-1
CASSTGAGDTEAFF
TGTGCCAGCTCAACAGGGGCAGGGGACACTGAAGCTTTCTTT
>NA|NA|TRBV7-2|TRBJ2-3
CASSLLGADTQYF
TGTGCCAGCAGCTTACTCGGCGCAGATACGCAGTATTTT